What follows are 21 T cell receptor beta chains derived from one specimen sequenced in a study of blood T cell repertoires in COVID-19. Generated by immunoSEQ multiplex PCR, the TCRdb table keeps only in-frame clones and is missing some. The sample contains about 370,000 clones, roughly nine tenths of which appear only once. The sequenced sample was peripheral blood. The source is a woman aged 25-40 years with COVID-19, enrolled during active disease.

This chain uses TRBV7-2 with TRBJ1-2; TRBD1 matches at 8 bases. The ends lost 5 bases at V and 5 bases at J; junction bases unmatched: 10. The germline gives CDR1 SGHTA, CDR2 FQGNSA. This CDR3 is built from 15 residues. In nucleotides, the CDR3 is TGTGCCAGCAGCCTAGGACAGGGCGATGTTTATGGCTACACCTTC. Translated: CASSLGQGDVYGYTF.

This chain joins TRBV19 and TRBJ2-1, with 8 nucleotides matching TRBD1. The CDR3 is 13 residues long. From germline, CDR1 is LNHDA and CDR2 SQIVND (reference sequence). V lost 6 bases and J lost 7; bases outside the gene matches: 5. For the CDR3, the DNA is TGTGCCAGTAGGAGGACAGGGATAAATGAGCAGTTCTTC. Its protein is CASRRTGINEQFF.

CDR3 in amino acids: CASSQSGNTDTQYF. The CDR3 nucleotides read TGTGCCAGCAGCCAAAGCGGGAACACAGATACGCAGTATTTT. The chain carries TRBV11-2 and TRBJ2-3; TRBD2 agrees at 7 bases. This CDR3 region has 14 residues. Per germline, CDR1 SGHAT and CDR2 FQNNGV. The junction had 4 bases not matched to a gene; V was cut back by 5 bases and J by 2 bases.

The chain couples TRBV10-3 to TRBJ2-3; D is possibly TRBD2 (6 bases). Germline-derived CDR1 and CDR2 are ENHRY and SYGVKD. The CDR3 loop spans 12 amino acids. The V end lost 7 bases, the J end lost 8 bases, and 13 bases lay between the germline ends. CDR3 sequence: CAINKVGGTQYF. The CDR3 nucleotides read TGTGCCATCAACAAGGTGGGGGGTACGCAGTATTTT.

This clone turned up a few times. DNA for the CDR3: TGCGCCAGCAGTGAGTCAGGCCTAGCAGCCAAAAACATTCAGTACTTC. It yields the protein CASSESGLAAKNIQYF. The J gene is TRBJ2-4, the V gene TRBV10-2; tentatively, D is TRBD2 (5 bases). Deletions cut 0 bases from V and 0 bases from J, with 9 bases between. The CDR3 has 16 amino acids. Germline V gives CDR1 WSHSY, CDR2 SAAADI.

The DNA of the CDR3 is TGCAGCGTTAGGGAGGGGCCGAACTCTGGGGCCAACGTCCTGACTTTC. Protein product: CSVREGPNSGANVLTF. This chain connects TRBV29-1 to TRBJ2-6; 7 bases match TRBD2. CDR1 and CDR2 (germline): SQVTM, ANQGSEA. The CDR3 extends over 16 amino acids. Trimming took 5 bases from V and 0 from J; bases not matched to a gene: 7.

The rearrangement joins TRBV9 to TRBJ2-6; 14 bases agree with TRBD2. The CDR3 loop spans 17 amino acids. With V trimmed by 2 bases and J by 3 bases, 1 base remained unmatched. Germline V lookup: CDR1 SGDLS, CDR2 YYNGEE. This chain's CDR3 is CASSVGLAGDGANVLTF. Written as DNA, the CDR3 is TGTGCCAGCAGCGTGGGACTAGCGGGAGATGGGGCCAACGTCCTGACTTTC.

This clone was observed a few times. The chain's CDR3 is CASSQDAFGSGANQPQHF. CDR3 sequence (DNA): TGCGCCAGCAGCCAAGATGCGTTCGGGTCAGGGGCCAATCAGCCCCAGCATTTT. This chain joins TRBV4-1 and TRBJ1-5, with D possibly being TRBD1 (6 bases). The CDR3 covers 18 residues. V was pared by 0 bases and J by 3 bases, with 18 bases between. Germline CDR1 is MGHRA and CDR2 is YSYEKL.

This sequence joins TRBV10-2 and TRBJ2-7, with TRBD1 matching over 9 bases. CDR3 length: 13 residues. With V trimmed by 8 bases and J by 6 bases, 8 bases remained unmatched. CDR1 WSHSY and CDR2 SAAADI come from the germline V gene. This CDR3 reads CASGRDRVTEQYF. CDR3 coding DNA: TGCGCCAGCGGCCGGGACAGGGTGACCGAGCAGTACTTC.

The V call is TRBV6-1, the J call TRBJ2-3; D perhaps matches TRBD2 (6 bases). The CDR3 has 17 amino acids. Per germline, CDR1 MNHNS and CDR2 SASEGT. V was cut by 2 bases and J by 1 base, with 16 bases left in between. CDR3 sequence (DNA): TGTGCCAGCAGTGAATGGCCCGGCAGGGAGGGCACAGATACGCAGTATTTT. This codes for CASSEWPGREGTDTQYF.

This chain's CDR3 is CASSPTSGYEQYF. The CDR3, as DNA: TGTGCCAGCAGCCCGACTAGCGGCTACGAGCAGTACTTC. The chain combines TRBV7-6 with TRBJ2-7; 9 bases align to TRBD2. The V gene end was trimmed by 5 bases and the J gene end by 3 bases; junction bases not matched to a gene: 2. Germline V CDR1 and CDR2: SGHVS, FNYEAQ. This CDR3 has 13 amino acids.

The V call is TRBV4-1, the J call TRBJ2-7; possible D gene TRBD1, 5 bases. CDR1 MGHRA and CDR2 YSYEKL come from the germline V gene. There are 14 residues in the CDR3. The germline V and J ends were trimmed by 4 bases and 7 bases, with 17 bases remaining between them. CDR3 in amino acids: CASSPFPDAGEQYV. CDR3 nucleotide sequence: TGCGCCAGCAGCCCCTTTCCGGACGCAGGGGAGCAGTACGTC.

V gene TRBV7-9 combines with J gene TRBJ2-7; 7 bases fit TRBD2. This CDR3 contains 14 residues. Losses at the gene ends were 1 base for V and 3 bases for J; bases not matched to a gene: 3. Germline CDR1 is SEHNR and CDR2 is FQNEAQ (reference sequence). This CDR3 is CASSLGEGSYEQYF. CDR3 nucleotides: TGTGCCAGCAGCTTAGGGGAGGGTAGCTACGAGCAGTACTTC.

This clone occurred once. The V gene is TRBV19, the J gene TRBJ2-2; D not resolved. Germline assignment: CDR1 LNHDA and CDR2 SQIVND (reference sequence). The CDR3 is 14 amino acids. With 8 bases removed from V and 1 base from J, the gap between germline ends came to 11 bases. CDR3 protein: CASVAQRNTGELFF. CDR3 nucleotides: TGTGCCAGTGTAGCCCAGAGGAACACCGGGGAGCTGTTTTTT.

In the case of this clone: Distinct nucleotide sequences in the sample also encode this CDR3. The chain has TRBV29-1 and TRBJ1-2, with a tentative D call TRBD1 (5 bases). Germline V CDR1 and CDR2: SQVTM, ANQGSEA. With 4 bases removed from V and 4 bases from J, the gap between germline ends came to 10 bases. The CDR3 totals 12 residues. CDR3 region: CSVGGQGYGYTF. The CDR3 region has the DNA TGCAGCGTTGGAGGTCAGGGCTATGGCTACACCTTC.

As for this clone: At one end, the junction sequence differs from germline, possibly due to a read error. The V and J genes are TRBV7-7 and TRBJ2-3; D is possibly TRBD1 (5 bases). The CDR3 is made up of 14 amino acids. Germline V gene sequence: CDR1 SSHAT, CDR2 FNYEAQ (reference sequence). The CDR3: CASSLGQNTDTQYF. DNA of the CDR3: TGTGCTAGCAGCTTGGGGCAGAACACAGATACGCAGTATTTT.

This sequence joins TRBV19 and TRBJ2-1; the match to TRBD2 covers 10 bases. The CDR3 consists of 15 residues. Germline assignment: CDR1 LNHDA and CDR2 SQIVND (reference sequence). Trimming at V came to 3 bases and at J to 3 bases, leaving 2 bases not matched to a gene. The CDR3 region has the DNA TGTGCCAGTAGTATGACTAGCGGGTACTACAATGAGCAGTTCTTC. Residues: CASSMTSGYYNEQFF.

This chain links TRBV6-2 or TRBV6-3 with TRBJ2-5, with 10 nucleotides matching TRBD2. There are 15 residues in the CDR3. Germline lookup yields CDR1 MNHEY and CDR2 SVGEGT. Unmatched junction bases numbered 6, after V lost 4 bases and J lost 4 bases. Written as DNA, the CDR3 is TGTGCCAGCAGTTGCCGACTAGCGGGTCGAGAGACCCAGTACTTC. As protein: CASSCRLAGRETQYF.

The chain is built from TRBV25-1 and TRBJ2-5; 8 bases line up with TRBD1. Per germline, CDR1 MGHDK and CDR2 SYGVNS. With V trimmed by 3 bases and J by 4 bases, 10 bases remained unmatched. CDR3 length: 16 amino acids. CDR3 nucleotides: TGTGCCAGCAGTGATTTAGGACAGGGAAGATCAGAGACCCAGTACTTC. Translating gives CASSDLGQGRSETQYF.

Points on this clone: Its ends do not fully match the called genes, so a read error is possible. The chain couples TRBV7-7 to TRBJ1-1; maybe TRBD1 (5 bases). Germline values: CDR1 SSHAT, CDR2 FNYEAQ (reference sequence). The length of the CDR3 is 14 residues. CDR3: CASSLKVRGTEAFF. For the CDR3, the DNA is TGTGCTAGCAGCTTAAAGGTAAGGGGCACTGAAGCTTTCTTT.

V and J are TRBV4-3 and TRBJ2-5; 9 bases match TRBD2. Trimming at V came to 5 bases and at J to 3 bases, leaving 16 bases not matched to a gene. Germline CDR1 and CDR2: LGHNA and YSLEER. The CDR3 contains 18 residues. The CDR3 loop is CASSEGASGRSREETQYF. CDR3 sequence (DNA): TGCGCCAGCAGCGAAGGGGCGAGCGGGAGGTCCCGGGAAGAGACCCAGTACTTC.